The clone carrying this T cell receptor (beta chain) was counted ten times or more. These data belong to a study of T cells in Graves' hyperthyroidism and ophthalmopathy. About the study: Pretreatment peripheral blood was obtained at initial diagnosis.

TCR beta CDR3 sequences were amplified from RNA transcripts. With the HTBI primer set, the TCR CDR3 went through a first round of RT-PCR. TCRdb processed the multiplex PCR reads anew with MiXCR; each CDR3 protein has one entry. This table has around 450,000 distinct CDR3 sequences, roughly an eighth appearing once. Germline lookup yields CDR1 MGHRA and CDR2 YSYEKL. This CDR3 contains 11 residues. Trimming shortened V by 1 base and J by 7 bases, and 4 bases separated the two germline ends. The source material was blood. The V call is TRBV4-1, the J call TRBJ2-5; D gene ambiguous. The source of this sequence is a woman aged 18-29 years with Graves' hyperthyroidism. CDR3 protein: CASSQVGTQYF. Here the CDR3 DNA reads TGCGCCAGCAGCCAAGTTGGGACCCAGTACTTC.